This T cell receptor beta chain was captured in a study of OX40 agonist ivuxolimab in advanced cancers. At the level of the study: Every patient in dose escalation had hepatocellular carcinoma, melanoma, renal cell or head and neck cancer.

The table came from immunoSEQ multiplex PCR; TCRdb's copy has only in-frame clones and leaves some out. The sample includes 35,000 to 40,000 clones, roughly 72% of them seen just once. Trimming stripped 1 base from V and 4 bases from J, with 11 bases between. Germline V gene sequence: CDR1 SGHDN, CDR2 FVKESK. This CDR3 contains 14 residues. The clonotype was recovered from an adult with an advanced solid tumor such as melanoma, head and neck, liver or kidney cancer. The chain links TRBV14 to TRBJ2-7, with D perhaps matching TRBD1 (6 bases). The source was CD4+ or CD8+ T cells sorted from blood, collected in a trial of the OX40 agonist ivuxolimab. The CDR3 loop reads CASSQVMGAYEQYF. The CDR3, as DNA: TGTGCCAGCAGCCAAGTAATGGGGGCTTACGAGCAGTACTTC.